The clone carrying this T cell receptor (beta chain) showed up many times. The data belong to a study of T-cell reconstitution after alpha-beta-depleted transplantation in children. Germline loops: CDR1 DFQATT, CDR2 SNEGSKA (reference sequence). This CDR3 is 13 amino acids long. Researchers prepared the TCRbeta library using unique molecular identifiers, the study reports. Each CDR3 protein is one row after TCRdb ran MiXCR on the PCR reads. The profile covers approximately 200,000 distinct CDR3 sequences, with more than 14% appearing a single time and 13% taken by the ten largest. The sequenced sample was PBMCs from the stem cell graft donor, obtained from the stem cell graft. The TCR originated in a human donor who donated a stem cell graft to a child with acute lymphoblastic leukemia. V gene TRBV20-1 combines with J gene TRBJ2-1; 12 bases map to TRBD2. CDR3 loop: CSLTSGSFNEQFF. CDR3 DNA sequence: TGCAGCCTGACTAGCGGGAGCTTTAATGAGCAGTTCTTC.